This TCR beta chain is from a study of blood T cell repertoires in COVID-19. Study details: Acute-phase and convalescent COVID-19 samples originated in the United States, Italy and Spain. Sources were T cells, B-cell-depleted T cells, or PBMCs; the material itself was cDNA or gDNA.

Study processing details: Estimated nucleated cell counts came from reference gene primer amplification. Produced via immunoSEQ multiplex PCR; TCRdb's table is partial and in-frame only. For V, J and clone size, that table is used; D and trimming come from the DNA. The sample records more than 95,000 clones, 85% being singletons. Between the trimmed V and J ends, which lost 3 bases and 5 bases, there was a span of 7 bases. Germline values: CDR1 KGHSH, CDR2 LQKENI. The CDR3 is 12 amino acids. V usage is TRBV18 and J usage is TRBJ1-2; no definite D call. The source of this sequence is a man in his fifties with acute or convalescent COVID-19. Sequencing used peripheral blood. CDR3 DNA sequence: TGTGCCAGCTCACCGGGCTCGTATGGCTACACCTTC. Residues: CASSPGSYGYTF.